The clone carrying this T cell receptor (beta chain) appeared once. Profiled with immunoSEQ multiplex PCR; TCRdb holds only in-frame clones, not every one. The sample carries approximately 140,000 clones, about nine tenths recorded once. V shed 6 bases, J shed 0 bases, and the junction held 10 bases outside the gene matches. Germline loops: CDR1 SGHRS, CDR2 YFSETQ. CDR3 size: 16 residues. The data stem from a study of T cell responses to AZD1222 COVID-19 vaccine. The sequence was obtained from an adult who received the AZD1222 COVID-19 vaccine. The chain uses TRBV5-1 and TRBJ2-3; 7 bases match TRBD1. The sample in question was peripheral blood, obtained 28 days after the second AZD1222 dose. This CDR3 reads CASTAQRDSSTDTQYF. The CDR3 DNA follows: TGCGCCAGCACTGCCCAGAGGGACAGCAGCACAGATACGCAGTATTTT.